The 24 T cell receptor beta chains below all came from one sample that was sequenced in a study of blood T cell repertoires in COVID-19. Here immunoSEQ multiplex PCR was the method, and the copy in TCRdb shows in-frame clones only, minus some. The profile shows 110,000 to 150,000 clones, just over 85% of them singletons. The sample taken for sequencing was PBMCs or T cells enriched from blood (not recorded which). These receptors all come from a man over 45 who had recovered from COVID-19.

The chain employs TRBV4-3 and TRBJ2-2; the D gene is possibly TRBD1 (6 bases). Germline lookup yields CDR1 LGHNA and CDR2 YSLEER. Between the trimmed V and J ends, which lost 0 bases and 0 bases, there was a span of 14 bases. The CDR3 spans 18 residues. The CDR3 loop reads CASSQDLLTGTNTGELFF. In DNA form, the CDR3 reads TGCGCCAGCAGCCAAGACCTATTAACAGGGACGAACACCGGGGAGCTGTTTTTT.

This clone was counted between two and nine times. This chain connects TRBV7-9 to TRBJ2-5; 11 nucleotides align to TRBD2. CDR1 is SEHNR, CDR2 FQNEAQ, per germline (reference sequence). V shed 2 bases, J shed 4 bases, and the junction held 9 bases outside the gene matches. This CDR3 is 17 amino acids long. CDR3 sequence reads: CASSLFGQLAGGETQYF. DNA of the CDR3: TGTGCCAGCAGCTTATTTGGCCAGCTAGCGGGAGGAGAGACCCAGTACTTC.

CDR3: CASSRQGRQETQYF. In DNA, the CDR3 is TGTGCCAGCAGCCGACAGGGAAGGCAAGAGACCCAGTACTTC. The chain links TRBV7-9 to TRBJ2-5, with TRBD1 identical over 7 bases. The length of the CDR3 is 14 residues. V dropped 5 bases and J dropped 2; count of bases not matched to a gene: 5. The germline gives CDR1 SEHNR, CDR2 FQNEAQ (reference sequence).

V gene TRBV7-8 combines with J gene TRBJ2-7, with D perhaps matching TRBD2 (5 bases). Between the trimmed V and J ends, which lost 3 bases and 1 base, there was a span of 10 bases. The CDR3 is made up of 14 amino acids. From germline, CDR1 is SGHVS and CDR2 FQNEAQ. The CDR3 bases are TGTGCCAGCAGCTTTCACGAGGGTTCCTACGAGCAGTACTTC. Translation: CASSFHEGSYEQYF.

The rearrangement joins TRBV5-6 to TRBJ1-5; D perhaps matches TRBD1 (5 bases). This CDR3 is built from 14 residues. Germline assignment: CDR1 SGHDT and CDR2 YYEEEE. V shed 0 bases and J shed 7 bases, with 11 bases lying between them. This CDR3 is CASSLVGVGQPQHF. CDR3 bases: TGTGCCAGCAGCTTGGTAGGGGTTGGGCAGCCCCAGCATTTT.

This chain uses TRBV9 with TRBJ2-4; D may be TRBD1 (6 bases). Trimming took 4 bases from V and 6 from J, leaving 17 bases between them. Germline values: CDR1 SGDLS, CDR2 YYNGEE. The CDR3 length is 15 residues. The CDR3 here is CASSRTQGRGNIQYF. CDR3 coding DNA: TGTGCCAGCAGCCGCACACAGGGTCGCGGAAACATTCAGTACTTC.

The chain combines TRBV6-2 or TRBV6-3 with TRBJ1-2; D remains unclear. V was cut by 2 bases and J by 4 bases, with 11 bases left in between. Germline V CDR1 and CDR2: MNHEY, SVGEGT. CDR3 length: 14 amino acids. The CDR3 DNA sequence: TGTGCCAGCAGTTACGCCGACGGGATCTATGGCTACACCTTC. Translated, it gives CASSYADGIYGYTF.

The chain carries TRBV7-9 and TRBJ2-5, with TRBD1 identical over 11 bases. V lost 5 bases, J lost 3 bases, and 11 bases stayed unmatched. Per the germline V gene, CDR1 is SEHNR and CDR2 is FQNEAQ (reference sequence). The CDR3 has 17 residues. DNA for the CDR3: TGTGCCAGCAGCCAACGACGGACAGGGGGCAGGGAAGAGACCCAGTACTTC. This translates into CASSQRRTGGREETQYF.

The chain combines TRBV12-3 or TRBV12-4 with TRBJ1-5; D is unresolved. Trimming took 5 bases from V and 3 from J, leaving 5 bases between them. The CDR3 is made up of 12 amino acids. The CDR3 sequence is CASSLNNQPQHF. CDR3 DNA sequence: TGTGCCAGCAGTCTTAACAATCAGCCCCAGCATTTT.

This CDR3 is CASGDRHKQYF. The DNA for the CDR3 is TGTGCCAGCGGGGACAGACACAAGCAGTACTTC. The V call is TRBV28, the J call TRBJ2-7; 7 positions match TRBD1. After removal of 8 bases from V and 8 bases from J, the junction contained 6 bases not matched to a gene. The V gene's germline CDR1 is MDHEN and CDR2 SYDVKM. The CDR3 is 11 amino acids.

V gene TRBV5-4 combines with J gene TRBJ1-3, with TRBD1 as a possible D gene (6 bases). Germline CDR1 and CDR2: SGHNT and YYREEE (reference sequence). There are 14 residues in the CDR3. V was pared by 0 bases and J by 2 bases, with 6 bases between. The DNA for the CDR3 is TGTGCCAGCAGCTTGGACAGGGCTGGAAACACCATATATTTT. Its translation is CASSLDRAGNTIYF.

This chain uses TRBV11-2 with TRBJ2-2, with TRBD2 as a possible D gene (6 bases). V lost 0 bases to trimming and J lost 1 base, with 6 bases between them. CDR3 length equals 15 residues. Germline loops: CDR1 SGHAT, CDR2 FQNNGV. In DNA form, the CDR3 reads TGTGCCAGCAGCTTAGAGGGGGGGAACACCGGGGAGCTGTTTTTT. As protein: CASSLEGGNTGELFF.

A note on this clone: In the same sample, other DNA sequences code for this CDR3. The CDR3 here is CASSPDRGGYTF. The CDR3 nucleotides are TGCGCCAGCAGCCCGGATAGAGGAGGCTACACCTTC. V and J are TRBV5-1 and TRBJ1-2, with D unclear. Trimming took off 4 bases at V and 8 bases at J, with 12 bases between the two ends. The germline V gene has CDR1 SGHRS and CDR2 YFSETQ. The CDR3 is made up of 12 amino acids. Drawing the rest from reference TRBV5-1 and TRBJ1-2, the complete variable domain is KAGVTQTPRYLIKTRGQQVTLSCSPISGHRSVSWYQQTPGQGLQFLFEYFSETQRNKGNFPGRFSGRQFSNSRSEMNVSTLELGDSALYLCASSPDRGGYTFGSGTRLTVV.

The chain is built from TRBV30 and TRBJ1-3; D gene ambiguous. Germline V gene data show CDR1 as GTSNPN and CDR2 as SVGIG (reference sequence). The CDR3 is 14 residues long. With 2 bases removed from V and 0 bases from J, the gap between germline ends came to 8 bases. The CDR3 nucleotides read TGTGCCTGGAGTTCCGGTTACTCTGGAAACACCATATATTTT. Amino acids: CAWSSGYSGNTIYF.

The chain uses TRBV19 and TRBJ2-3, with a tentative D call TRBD2 (5 bases). This CDR3 is built from 14 residues. In germline, CDR1 is LNHDA, CDR2 SQIVND (reference sequence). Trimming took off 10 bases at V and 0 bases at J, with 14 bases between the two ends. The CDR3 loop reads CATAEDGSTDTQYF. In DNA form, the CDR3 reads TGTGCCACTGCGGAGGACGGGAGCACAGATACGCAGTATTTT.

The rearrangement links TRBV4-1 to TRBJ2-1, with a possible D match to TRBD1 (6 bases). Germline assignment: CDR1 MGHRA and CDR2 YSYEKL. V lost 6 bases and J 6 bases, leaving 15 bases between the germline ends. This CDR3 comprises 14 residues. CDR3 DNA: TGCGCCAGCAGAAACGGCACAGGGTTCAATGAGCAGTTCTTC. Its protein product is CASRNGTGFNEQFF.

The chain uses TRBV30 and TRBJ1-2; possible D gene TRBD1, 6 bases. The CDR3 runs to 15 residues. V was trimmed by 1 base and J by 4 bases, leaving 16 bases between them. The V gene's germline CDR1 is GTSNPN and CDR2 SVGIG (reference sequence). Here the CDR3 DNA reads TGTGCCTGGAGTGGGGATACAGGGAGAAGCTATGGCTACACCTTC. It translates to CAWSGDTGRSYGYTF.

The V call is TRBV28, the J call TRBJ1-4; 7 bases map to TRBD1. From germline, CDR1 is MDHEN and CDR2 SYDVKM. The length of the CDR3 is 16 residues. Losses at the gene ends were 6 bases for V and 0 bases for J; bases not matched to a gene: 7. CDR3 amino acids: CASSRGGRTTNEKLFF. In nucleotides, the CDR3 is TGTGCCAGCAGCCGAGGGGGCCGGACAACTAATGAAAAACTGTTTTTT.

V and J are TRBV28 and TRBJ2-7; TRBD1 matches 8 bases. J gave up 0 bases and V 8 bases, and 9 bases lay outside the gene matches. The CDR3 has 15 residues. Germline V gene data show CDR1 as MDHEN and CDR2 as SYDVKM. The CDR3 nucleotides read TGTGCCAGCGGGTACGACAGGGGCCGCTCCTACGAGCAGTACGTC. Its protein is CASGYDRGRSYEQYV.

The chain combines TRBV19 with TRBJ1-2; TRBD1 matches at 11 bases. V shed 5 bases and J 3 bases; nucleotides not matched to a gene: 5. The CDR3 length is 15 residues. Germline values: CDR1 LNHDA, CDR2 SQIVND (reference sequence). The CDR3 region is CASSLRTGGDYGYTF. CDR3 nucleotide sequence: TGTGCCAGTAGTCTTCGGACAGGGGGCGACTATGGCTACACCTTC.

This clone was detected a few times. The chain uses TRBV7-2 and TRBJ1-4, with D possibly matching TRBD1 (5 bases). V lost 2 bases and J 1 base, leaving 8 bases between the germline ends. The CDR3 sequence is 15 residues long. CDR1 is SGHTA, CDR2 FQGNSA, per germline. Written as DNA, the CDR3 is TGTGCCAGCAGCTTAAATAGGGGAACTAATGAAAAACTGTTTTTT. It specifies CASSLNRGTNEKLFF. Looking up the rest from reference TRBV7-2 and TRBJ1-4 gives the full variable domain: GAGVSQSPSNKVTEKGKDVELRCDPISGHTALYWYRQSLGQGLEFLIYFQGNSAPDKSGLPSDRFSAERTGGSVSTLTIQRTQQEDSAVYLCASSLNRGTNEKLFFGSGTQLSVL.

The rearrangement joins TRBV30 to TRBJ2-5; D remains unclear. Germline loops: CDR1 GTSNPN, CDR2 SVGIG (reference sequence). This CDR3 is built from 11 residues. V gave up 7 bases and J gave up 2 bases, with 8 bases separating them. The CDR3 region is CASRSQETQYF. The CDR3 region has the DNA TGTGCCTCCCGGTCACAAGAGACCCAGTACTTC.

V gene TRBV5-6 combines with J gene TRBJ2-7; D is possibly TRBD2 (5 bases). Between the trimmed V and J ends, which lost 1 base and 6 bases, there was a span of 11 bases. Germline values: CDR1 SGHDT, CDR2 YYEEEE. CDR3 length: 13 residues. This chain's CDR3 is CASSLTRSPEQYF. The CDR3 coding sequence is TGTGCCAGCAGCTTGACTAGGTCTCCCGAGCAGTACTTC. Variable domain in full (rest from reference TRBV5-6 and TRBJ2-7): DAGVTQSPTHLIKTRGQQVTLRCSPKSGHDTVSWYQQALGQGPQFIFQYYEEEERQRGNFPDRFSGHQFPNYSSELNVNALLLGDSALYLCASSLTRSPEQYFGPGTRLTVT.

This clone was counted a single time. The chain has TRBV11-3 and TRBJ2-7, with TRBD2 matching over 13 bases. Germline trimming cut 5 bases from V and 6 bases from J; bases unmatched to any gene: 4. CDR3 length equals 14 residues. Germline lookup yields CDR1 SGHNT and CDR2 YENEEA. In nucleotides, the CDR3 is TGTGCCAGCAGCCGGGGACTAGCGGGAACCGAGCAGTACTTC. Translated, it gives CASSRGLAGTEQYF.